This T cell receptor beta chain was sequenced for a study of human T cells and chemical hapten exposure. Time point denoted: patch test 2, 6 weeks after DPC sensitization. Described treatment: therapeutic diphenylcyclopropenone sensitization with weekly scalp DPC. The template was total RNA from unfractionated whole blood. TCRdb reprocessed the RACE reads with MiXCR, giving one entry per CDR3 protein. Of roughly 43,000 distinct CDR3 sequences in the sample, approximately 9.5% were seen once. Losses at the gene ends were 0 bases for V and 5 bases for J; bases not matched to a gene: 4. The CDR3 sequence is 15 residues long. The germline gives CDR1 SGHTA, CDR2 FQGNSA.

The chain is built from TRBV7-2 and TRBJ2-7, with TRBD2 matching over 10 bases. The material sequenced was whole blood, taken in connection with sensitization to the hapten diphenylcyclopropenone (DPC). This sequence originates from a woman aged 25 to 39 with alopecia areata. Some clones in this sample may be carry-over from other donors' samples. The CDR3 coding sequence is TGTGCCAGCAGCTTAGCTAGCGGGGGGTTCGACGAGCAGTACTTC. It encodes CASSLASGGFDEQYF.